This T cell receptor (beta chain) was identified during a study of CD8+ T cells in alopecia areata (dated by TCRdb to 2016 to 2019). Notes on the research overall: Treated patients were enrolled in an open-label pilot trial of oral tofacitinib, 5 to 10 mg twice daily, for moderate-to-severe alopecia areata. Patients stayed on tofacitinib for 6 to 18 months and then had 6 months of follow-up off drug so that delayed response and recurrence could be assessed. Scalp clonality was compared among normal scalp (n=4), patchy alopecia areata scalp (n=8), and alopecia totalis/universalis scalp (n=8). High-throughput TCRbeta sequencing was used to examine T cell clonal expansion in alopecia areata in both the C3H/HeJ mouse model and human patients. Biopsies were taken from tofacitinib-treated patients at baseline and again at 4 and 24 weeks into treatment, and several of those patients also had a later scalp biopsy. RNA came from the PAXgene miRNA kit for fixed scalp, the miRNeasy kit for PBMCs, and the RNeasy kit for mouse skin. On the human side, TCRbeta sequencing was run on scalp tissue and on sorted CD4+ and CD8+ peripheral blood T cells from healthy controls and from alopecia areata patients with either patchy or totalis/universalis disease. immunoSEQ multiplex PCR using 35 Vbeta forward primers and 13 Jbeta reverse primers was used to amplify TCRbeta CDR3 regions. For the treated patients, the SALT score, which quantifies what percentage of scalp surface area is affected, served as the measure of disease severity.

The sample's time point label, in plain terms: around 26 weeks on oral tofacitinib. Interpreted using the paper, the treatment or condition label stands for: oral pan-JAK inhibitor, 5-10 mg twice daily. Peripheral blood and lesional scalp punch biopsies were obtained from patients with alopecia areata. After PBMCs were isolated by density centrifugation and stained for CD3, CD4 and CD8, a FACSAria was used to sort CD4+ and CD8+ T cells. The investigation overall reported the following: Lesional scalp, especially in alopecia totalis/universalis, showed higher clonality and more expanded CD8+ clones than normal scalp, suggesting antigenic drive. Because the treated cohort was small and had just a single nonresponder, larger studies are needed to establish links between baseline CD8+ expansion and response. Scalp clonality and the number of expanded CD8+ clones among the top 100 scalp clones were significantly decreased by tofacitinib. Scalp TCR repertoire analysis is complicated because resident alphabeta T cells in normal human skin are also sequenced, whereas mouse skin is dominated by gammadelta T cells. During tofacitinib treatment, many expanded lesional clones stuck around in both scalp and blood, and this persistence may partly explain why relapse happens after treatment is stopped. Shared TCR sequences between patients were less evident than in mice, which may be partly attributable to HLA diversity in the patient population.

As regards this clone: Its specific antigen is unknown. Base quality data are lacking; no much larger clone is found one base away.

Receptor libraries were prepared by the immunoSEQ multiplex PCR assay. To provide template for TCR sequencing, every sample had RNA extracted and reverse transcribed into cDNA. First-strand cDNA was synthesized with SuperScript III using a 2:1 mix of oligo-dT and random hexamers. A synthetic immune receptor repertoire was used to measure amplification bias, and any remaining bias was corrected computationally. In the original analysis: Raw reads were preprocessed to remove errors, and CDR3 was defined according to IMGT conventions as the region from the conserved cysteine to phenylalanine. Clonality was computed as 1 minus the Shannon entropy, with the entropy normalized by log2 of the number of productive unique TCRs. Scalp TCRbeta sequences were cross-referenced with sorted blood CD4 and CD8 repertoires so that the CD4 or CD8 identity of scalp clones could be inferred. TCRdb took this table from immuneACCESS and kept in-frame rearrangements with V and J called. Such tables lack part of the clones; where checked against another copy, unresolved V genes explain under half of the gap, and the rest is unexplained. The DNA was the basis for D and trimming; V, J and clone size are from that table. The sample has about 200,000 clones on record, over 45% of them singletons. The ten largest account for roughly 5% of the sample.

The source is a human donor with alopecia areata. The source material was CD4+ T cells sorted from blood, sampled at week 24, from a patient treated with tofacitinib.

The CDR3 loop reads CASSPNLLTSTDTQYF. The DNA is TGTGCCAGCAGCCCCAACCTCCTAACCTCCACAGATACGCAGTATTTT. Recombination joined TRBV7-3 with TRBJ2-3; the D gene cannot be resolved reliably. Between the V and J ends, shortened by 5 bases and 2 bases respectively, the junction contains 17 bases. Looking up the germline V gene yields CDR1 SGHTA and CDR2 FQGTGA. From the cysteine up to the phenylalanine, the CDR3 has a length of 16 residues. Solely the CDR3 DNA is kept, with 48 bases framed from the first base.